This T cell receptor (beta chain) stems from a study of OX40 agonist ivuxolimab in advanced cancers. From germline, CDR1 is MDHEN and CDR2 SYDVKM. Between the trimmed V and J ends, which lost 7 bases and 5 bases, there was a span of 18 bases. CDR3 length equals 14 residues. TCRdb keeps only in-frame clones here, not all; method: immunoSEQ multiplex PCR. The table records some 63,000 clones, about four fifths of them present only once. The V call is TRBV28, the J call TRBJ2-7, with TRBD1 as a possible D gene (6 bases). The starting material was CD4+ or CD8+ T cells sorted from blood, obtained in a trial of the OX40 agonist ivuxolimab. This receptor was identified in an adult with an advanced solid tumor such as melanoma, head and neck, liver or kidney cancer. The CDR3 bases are TGTGCCAGCACAGGGGTCTGGATTACCGACGAGCAGTACTTC. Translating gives CASTGVWITDEQYF.